This entry lists 21 T cell receptor beta chains sequenced from one sample in a study of T-cell reconstitution after alpha-beta-depleted transplantation in children. A library of TCRbeta sequences, prepared with unique molecular identifiers, was generated. TCRdb ran MiXCR on the PCR reads and lists one entry per CDR3 protein. This sample has around 96,000 distinct CDR3 sequences, with less than 15% found just once. Sequenced here: PBMCs from the stem cell graft donor, sampled from the stem cell graft. The receptor set was obtained from a human donor who donated a stem cell graft to a child with inherited bone marrow failure.

Ten or more counts support this clonotype. The V gene is TRBV5-1, the J gene TRBJ1-1, with 7 bases lining up with TRBD1. The V gene end was trimmed by 0 bases and the J gene end by 8 bases; junction bases not matched to a gene: 4. There are 13 residues in the CDR3. CDR1 SGHRS and CDR2 YFSETQ come from the germline V gene. The CDR3 DNA follows: TGCGCCAGCAGCTTGGACCCACAGGGGGAAGCTTTCTTT. This gives the protein CASSLDPQGEAFF.

This chain links TRBV10-3 with TRBJ2-7; D possibly corresponds to TRBD2 (7 bases). Per germline, CDR1 ENHRY and CDR2 SYGVKD. The length of the CDR3 is 12 residues. V was cut by 6 bases and J by 12 bases, with 18 bases left in between. The CDR3 DNA follows: TGTGCCATCAGGCTACAGGGAGGGCTGCTGTACTTC. Its protein is CAIRLQGGLLYF.

This clonotype was counted at least ten times. The chain uses TRBV12-5 and TRBJ1-1; D is undetermined. The V end was cut by 6 bases, the J end by 3 bases, with 14 bases between. Per germline, CDR1 LGHNT and CDR2 FRNRAP. This CDR3 has 14 residues. CDR3 protein: CASGLPRLDTEAFF. The DNA of the CDR3 is TGTGCTAGTGGCTTGCCTCGGTTGGACACTGAAGCTTTCTTT. The full variable domain, with the rest looked up from reference TRBV12-5 and TRBJ1-1, is DARVTQTPRHKVTEMGQEVTMRCQPILGHNTVFWYRQTMMQGLELLAYFRNRAPLDDSGMPKDRFSAEMPDATLATLKIQPSEPRDSAVYFCASGLPRLDTEAFFGQGTRLTVV.

At least ten counts were recorded for this clonotype. The gene calls are TRBV27 and TRBJ1-1; D not certain. Germline V CDR1 and CDR2: MNHEY, SMNVEV (reference sequence). The CDR3 has 14 amino acids. V shed 5 bases and J shed 0 bases, with 10 bases lying between them. CDR3 nucleotides: TGTGCCAGCAGTCTAGGATCCTTGAACACTGAAGCTTTCTTT. This codes for CASSLGSLNTEAFF.

This clonotype was seen more than once but under ten times. This chain links TRBV29-1 with TRBJ1-1; D unclear. The CDR3 runs 10 residues. Trimming cost V 5 bases and J 4 bases, with 5 bases left between them. Germline CDR1 and CDR2: SQVTM and ANQGSEA. CDR3 nucleotide sequence: TGCAGCGTTACACGCACTGAAGCTTTCTTT. It yields the protein CSVTRTEAFF. Using reference TRBV29-1 and TRBJ1-1 for the parts outside the CDR3, the full variable domain is SAVISQKPSRDICQRGTSLTIQCQVDSQVTMMFWYRQQPGQSLTLIATANQGSEATYESGFVIDKFPISRPNLTFSTLTVSNMSPEDSSIYLCSVTRTEAFFGQGTRLTVV.

This clonotype was counted many times. The V gene is TRBV4-1, the J gene TRBJ2-7; a weak D match, TRBD1 (6 bases). CDR3 length: 14 amino acids. The germline V gene has CDR1 MGHRA and CDR2 YSYEKL. Trimming cost V 1 base and J 11 bases, with 18 bases left between them. Here the CDR3 DNA reads TGCGCCAGCAGCCAAGTAATGGCAGGGGCCGCCAAGTACTTC. Translating it yields CASSQVMAGAAKYF.

This clonotype occurred many times. The CDR3 nucleotides are TGTGCCACCAGCACAGGGCGAGGTCAGCCCCAGCATTTT. Amino acid sequence: CATSTGRGQPQHF. This chain joins TRBV15 and TRBJ1-5, with a possible D match to TRBD1 (5 bases). Between the trimmed V and J ends, which lost 4 bases and 6 bases, there was a span of 10 bases. Germline CDR1 LNHNV, CDR2 YYDKDF (reference sequence). This CDR3 has 13 residues.

This clonotype was seen repeatedly, ten times or more. The CDR3 region has the DNA TGTGCCAGCAGTCAAAGCGGGGGCCGGGGGGTAAAGACCCAGTACTTC. This translates into CASSQSGGRGVKTQYF. The chain uses TRBV28 and TRBJ2-5, with 8 bases identical to TRBD2. The CDR3 consists of 16 residues. V dropped 5 bases and J dropped 6; count of bases not matched to a gene: 14. The germline gives CDR1 MDHEN, CDR2 SYDVKM.

This clonotype has a handful of counts. The CDR3 reads CATSGRLGSTYNEQFF. The CDR3 DNA follows: TGTGCCACCAGCGGCCGGCTAGGGAGCACCTACAATGAGCAGTTCTTC. This chain joins TRBV15 and TRBJ2-1, with D possibly being TRBD2 (5 bases). This CDR3 has 16 residues. The V end was cut by 5 bases, the J end by 2 bases, with 16 bases between. Germline loops: CDR1 LNHNV, CDR2 YYDKDF (reference sequence).

Ten or more counts support this clonotype. V is TRBV7-8 and J is TRBJ2-5, with a possible D match to TRBD2 (6 bases). The V gene lost 3 bases and the J gene lost 5 bases, with 10 bases spanning the gap. This CDR3 is 13 amino acids long. Germline V gene lookup returns CDR1 SGHVS and CDR2 FQNEAQ. CDR3 DNA: TGTGCCAGCAGCTTCGGTGGGAGGGAGACCCAGTACTTC. It specifies CASSFGGRETQYF.

This clonotype was seen many times. The V gene is TRBV7-2, the J gene TRBJ2-7; 11 bases map to TRBD2. The CDR3 contains 16 residues. The germline V gene has CDR1 SGHTA and CDR2 FQGNSA. The V segment lost 5 bases and the J segment 6 bases; nucleotides outside the gene matches: 12. CDR3 protein: CASSLESISGGVEQYF. The CDR3 DNA reads as TGTGCCAGCAGCCTCGAGTCAATTAGCGGGGGGGTCGAGCAGTACTTC.

The chain joins TRBV4-2 to TRBJ2-1; 8 bases match TRBD2. Germline CDR1 reads LGHNA; CDR2 reads YNFKEQ. Losses at the gene ends were 1 base for V and 3 bases for J; bases not matched to a gene: 5. This CDR3 contains 16 residues. The CDR3 region has the DNA TGTGCCAGCAGCCAAGGCCTAGCGGGCCACTACAATGAGCAGTTCTTC. Its translation: CASSQGLAGHYNEQFF.

This clonotype was seen at least ten times. J is TRBJ1-6 and V is TRBV20-1; 9 nucleotides match TRBD1. The CDR3 totals 13 residues. V was pared by 5 bases and J by 6 bases, with 2 bases of the junction left unmatched. Germline V gives CDR1 DFQATT, CDR2 SNEGSKA (reference sequence). The CDR3 is CSAPDRGNSPLHF. In nucleotides, the CDR3 is TGCAGTGCTCCGGACAGGGGTAATTCACCCCTCCACTTT.

This clonotype was counted only a few times. The chain carries TRBV27 and TRBJ2-3; 8 bases agree with TRBD1. CDR3 length: 19 amino acids. Trimming removed 5 bases from V and 3 bases from J; junction bases left unmatched: 19. The germline CDR1 and CDR2 sequences are MNHEY and SMNVEV (reference sequence). The DNA of the CDR3 is TGTGCCAGCAGTCAAGGTGGGGAAGTGACAGGGGCAACAACAGATACGCAGTATTTT. Translating it yields CASSQGGEVTGATTDTQYF.

This clonotype was found a few times. V gene TRBV7-3 combines with J gene TRBJ2-2, with D uncertain. V lost 2 bases, J lost 3 bases, and 7 bases lay in between. The CDR3 is made up of 14 amino acids. The V gene's germline CDR1 is SGHTA and CDR2 FQGTGA. CDR3 nucleotides: TGTGCCAGCAGCTTAGTCCCCCACACCGGGGAGCTGTTTTTT. It encodes CASSLVPHTGELFF.

Ten or more counts support this clonotype. The rearrangement uses TRBV3-1 and TRBJ2-5; 10 nucleotides line up with TRBD2. Germline assignment: CDR1 LGHDT and CDR2 YNNKEL (reference sequence). The CDR3 is made up of 14 amino acids. J was trimmed by 4 bases and V by 4 bases; bases with no gene match: 3. The CDR3 is CASSPRTSGETQYF. CDR3 bases: TGTGCCAGCAGCCCAAGGACTAGCGGAGAGACCCAGTACTTC.

This clonotype showed up many times. The V call is TRBV20-1, the J call TRBJ2-7; 9 bases are a match to TRBD2. This CDR3 comprises 15 residues. Germline values: CDR1 DFQATT, CDR2 SNEGSKA (reference sequence). V shed 2 bases and J 0 bases; nucleotides not matched to a gene: 5. The CDR3 sequence: CSARKGAGGSYEQYF. The CDR3 bases are TGCAGTGCTAGAAAGGGAGCGGGGGGCTCCTACGAGCAGTACTTC.

The table lists this clonotype with many counts. This chain joins TRBV12-3 or TRBV12-4 and TRBJ1-2; D ambiguous. CDR3 length: 11 amino acids. Trimming took 3 bases from V and 7 from J, leaving 6 bases between them. CDR3 sequence: CASSFGPGYTF. CDR3 DNA sequence: TGTGCCAGCAGTTTCGGACCTGGCTACACCTTC.

In its sample, this clonotype was seen many times. The chain has TRBV5-1 and TRBJ2-7; D could derive from TRBD1 or TRBD2 (5 bases each). The germline gives CDR1 SGHRS, CDR2 YFSETQ. The CDR3 is 14 amino acids. V was shortened by 1 base and J by 3 bases, with 11 bases between the two germline ends. CDR3 DNA sequence: TGCGCCAGCAGCTTGAACGCTGGGGGCTACGAGCAGTACTTC. Translating it yields CASSLNAGGYEQYF.

This clonotype was counted many times. The chain uses TRBV5-4 and TRBJ2-7; D might be TRBD2 (6 bases). From germline, CDR1 is SGHNT and CDR2 YYREEE (reference sequence). Trimming took 4 bases from V and 5 from J, leaving 13 bases between them. The length of the CDR3 is 13 residues. CDR3 DNA sequence: TGTGCCAGCAGCCCCGCGGGACCAGACGAGCAGTACTTC. Translation: CASSPAGPDEQYF.

This chain joins TRBV25-1 and TRBJ2-5; D call uncertain. Germline lookup yields CDR1 MGHDK and CDR2 SYGVNS. The CDR3 sequence is 15 residues long. V gave up 0 bases and J gave up 5 bases, with 13 bases separating them. Written as DNA, the CDR3 is TGTGCCAGCAGTGAATATCCCAGCAGGACGGAGACCCAGTACTTC. This gives the protein CASSEYPSRTETQYF. Full variable domain (missing parts from reference TRBV25-1 and TRBJ2-5): EADIYQTPRYLVIGTGKKITLECSQTMGHDKMYWYQQDPGMELHLIHYSYGVNSTEKGDLSSESTVSRIRTEHFPLTLESARPSHTSQYLCASSEYPSRTETQYFGPGTRLLVL.